The 3 T cell receptor beta chains below come from one sample, sequenced in a study of blood T cell repertoires in COVID-19. The method was immunoSEQ multiplex PCR; TCRdb's version includes in-frame clones alone and lacks a portion of them. Here the sample spans roughly 67,000 clones, roughly 85% being singletons. The material sequenced was peripheral blood. All receptors come from a man between 50 and 59 years old with acute or convalescent COVID-19.

This clone has a count of ten or more. This rearrangement joins TRBV5-1 to TRBJ2-7, with TRBD1 matching over 7 bases. The CDR3 has 13 residues. V was clipped by 4 bases and J by 0 bases; unmatched bases: 1. CDR1 is SGHRS and CDR2 is YFSETQ in the germline V gene. CDR3 loop: CASSNRGSYEQYF. The CDR3 coding sequence is TGCGCCAGCAGCAACAGGGGCTCCTACGAGCAGTACTTC.

The chain combines TRBV7-9 with TRBJ2-5; TRBD2 is a possible D gene (7 bases). The germline V gene encodes CDR1 SEHNR and CDR2 FQNEAQ (reference sequence). Trimming pared 3 bases from V and 6 bases from J, leaving 14 bases between. The CDR3 is made up of 14 amino acids. The CDR3 nucleotides are TGTGCCAGCAGCTTGGAGGGGGGGCTAAAGACCCAGTACTTC. This translates into CASSLEGGLKTQYF.

This chain joins TRBV4-2 and TRBJ1-6; D is undetermined. With 1 base removed from V and 7 bases from J, the gap between germline ends came to 8 bases. Per germline, CDR1 LGHNA and CDR2 YNFKEQ. CDR3 size: 14 residues. CDR3: CASSQAGSNSPLHF. The CDR3 nucleotides are TGTGCCAGCAGCCAAGCAGGATCGAATTCACCCCTCCACTTT.